This TCR beta chain was sequenced during a study of Graves' ophthalmopathy and Graves' hyperthyroidism. Findings of the study overall: Blood contained most expanded thyroid clonotypes exceeding 0.001 frequency.

This clonotype has ten or more counts. Its antigen is undetermined. People with hyperthyroidism were aged 18 to 65 and newly diagnosed, under 2 months' duration. It was on clinical symptoms, serum thyroxine, TRAb, thyroid ultrasound and orbital computed tomography that diagnosis relied. What supplied the PBMCs was more than 7.5 ml of fresh peripheral blood. V lost 5 bases and J 3 bases, leaving 13 bases between the germline ends. The CDR3 loop spans 14 amino acids. The germline CDR1 and CDR2 sequences are LNHDA and SQIVND (reference sequence). RNA served as the template for amplifying TCR beta CDR3 regions. Investigators did first-round RT-PCR with HTBI primers, then second-round multiplex PCR. Via MiXCR, TCRdb re-called the multiplex PCR reads, giving one row per CDR3 protein. Here the sample spans about 400,000 distinct CDR3 sequences, 20% to 25% being singletons.

The V gene is TRBV19, the J gene TRBJ1-2; D is possibly TRBD1 (6 bases). Sequencing input: peripheral blood. The sequence came from a woman between 18 and 29 years old with stable Graves' hyperthyroidism. CDR3 sequence: CASSHTGSDYGYTF. As DNA, the CDR3 is TGTGCCAGTAGTCACACAGGGAGTGACTATGGCTACACCTTC.